A single sample is the source of the 25 T cell receptor beta chains below, sequenced in a study of radiotherapy plus CTLA-4 blockade in lung cancer. Using immunoSEQ multiplex PCR, the repertoire was profiled, and TCRdb retains in-frame clones only, with some absent. The sample holds about 110,000 clones; more than 75% are singletons and the top ten take under 3%. The sample was peripheral blood, taken from a patient treated with radiotherapy plus ipilimumab. Receptors originate from a human donor with non-small cell lung cancer that progressed on radiotherapy plus ipilimumab. Some clones in this sample may be carry-over from other donors' samples.

The DNA for the CDR3 is TGTGCCAGCAGCTCCGCAGAGGAAATCTACGAGCAGTACTTC. Protein sequence: CASSSAEEIYEQYF. This chain joins TRBV7-9 and TRBJ2-7, with unresolved D. This CDR3 has 14 residues. The V end was cut by 4 bases, the J end by 3 bases, with 13 bases between. CDR1 is SEHNR, CDR2 FQNEAQ, per germline (reference sequence).

The sample holds one count of this clone. The CDR3 sequence is CATSRGRTGFTSEQYF. The CDR3 DNA sequence: TGTGCCACCAGCAGAGGGAGAACAGGGTTTACTAGCGAGCAGTACTTC. The V call is TRBV15, the J call TRBJ2-7; D possibly corresponds to TRBD1 (6 bases). From germline, CDR1 is LNHNV and CDR2 YYDKDF (reference sequence). The V end lost 1 base, the J end lost 6 bases, and 19 bases lay between the germline ends. This CDR3 region has 16 residues.

The chain recombines TRBV5-1 with TRBJ1-1, with 7 bases aligning to TRBD1. Per germline, CDR1 SGHRS and CDR2 YFSETQ. The CDR3 is made up of 14 amino acids. Trimming at V came to 4 bases and at J to 4 bases, leaving 7 bases not matched to a gene. The CDR3 DNA follows: TGCGCCAGCAGCCTGAAGCAGGGGGGCACTGAAGCTTTCTTT. Translated, it gives CASSLKQGGTEAFF. Looking up the rest from reference TRBV5-1 and TRBJ1-1 gives the full variable domain: KAGVTQTPRYLIKTRGQQVTLSCSPISGHRSVSWYQQTPGQGLQFLFEYFSETQRNKGNFPGRFSGRQFSNSRSEMNVSTLELGDSALYLCASSLKQGGTEAFFGQGTRLTVV.

J is TRBJ2-7 and V is TRBV7-2, with 7 bases that match TRBD1. The CDR3 runs to 15 residues. The V gene end was trimmed by 8 bases and the J gene end by 6 bases; junction bases not matched to a gene: 16. Germline V gene data show CDR1 as SGHTA and CDR2 as FQGNSA. As DNA, the CDR3 is TGTGCCAGCCGCCAGAGGGACAGTCCCCTTGGCGAGCAGTACTTC. It encodes CASRQRDSPLGEQYF.

Here the CDR3 reads CSVDGSVHQETQYF. The CDR3 DNA reads TGCAGCGTTGACGGGTCAGTACATCAAGAGACCCAGTACTTC. This chain uses TRBV29-1 with TRBJ2-5; no clear D gene. V lost 3 bases, J lost 2 bases, and 13 bases lay in between. The length of the CDR3 is 14 residues. CDR1 and CDR2 from the germline V gene are SQVTM and ANQGSEA. Supplemented by reference TRBV29-1 and TRBJ2-5, the full variable domain reads SAVISQKPSRDICQRGTSLTIQCQVDSQVTMMFWYRQQPGQSLTLIATANQGSEATYESGFVIDKFPISRPNLTFSTLTVSNMSPEDSSIYLCSVDGSVHQETQYFGPGTRLLVL.

The chain joins TRBV12-5 to TRBJ2-7; 7 bases fit TRBD2. The CDR3 is 15 amino acids. CDR1 and CDR2 (germline): LGHNT, FRNRAP. The V gene end was trimmed by 7 bases and the J gene end by 1 base; junction bases not matched to a gene: 10. The DNA for the CDR3 is TGTGCTAGTGCCCCCACTGGGGGGGGGTCCTACGAGCAGTACTTC. Translated: CASAPTGGGSYEQYF.

This chain links TRBV29-1 with TRBJ2-1; no definite D call. Germline V gene lookup returns CDR1 SQVTM and CDR2 ANQGSEA. The CDR3 sequence is 12 residues long. Between the trimmed V and J ends, which lost 0 bases and 8 bases, there was a span of 8 bases. This chain's CDR3 is CSVEDRPHEQFF. In nucleotides, the CDR3 is TGCAGCGTTGAAGACCGGCCCCATGAGCAGTTCTTC.

V gene TRBV11-2 combines with J gene TRBJ1-5; D remains unclear. The V end was cut by 6 bases, the J end by 0 bases, with 9 bases between. Germline CDR1 is SGHAT and CDR2 is FQNNGV. The CDR3 extends over 14 amino acids. The CDR3 DNA reads TGTGCCAGCAGTCGTACAGCTAGCAATCAGCCCCAGCATTTT. Encoded protein: CASSRTASNQPQHF.

The V and J genes are TRBV9 and TRBJ1-6, with TRBD1 matching over 8 bases. This CDR3 comprises 14 residues. Trimming cost V 0 bases and J 7 bases; bases outside gene matches: 0. CDR1 is SGDLS and CDR2 is YYNGEE in the germline V gene. CDR3 in amino acids: CASSVGTGNSPLHF. The CDR3 nucleotides read TGTGCCAGCAGCGTAGGGACAGGGAATTCACCCCTCCACTTT.

The genes are TRBV30 and TRBJ1-4; 7 bases agree with TRBD1. V shed 0 bases and J 12 bases; nucleotides not matched to a gene: 10. The CDR3 spans 14 residues. Per germline, CDR1 GTSNPN and CDR2 SVGIG (reference sequence). The CDR3 DNA sequence: TGTGCCTGGAGTGTCGTGACAGGGATGTCTGAACTGTTTTTT. Translating gives CAWSVVTGMSELFF.

The rearrangement joins TRBV6-6 to TRBJ1-1; TRBD1 matches at 8 bases. V dropped 5 bases and J dropped 3; count of bases not matched to a gene: 8. The V gene's germline CDR1 is MNHNY and CDR2 SVGAGI (reference sequence). The CDR3 covers 15 residues. The CDR3 loop is CASSLLPQGDTEAFF. The CDR3 nucleotides are TGTGCCAGCAGTCTCCTCCCACAGGGGGACACTGAAGCTTTCTTT.

The chain recombines TRBV7-9 with TRBJ1-1; maybe TRBD1 (5 bases). CDR3 length: 14 residues. Germline V gene data show CDR1 as SEHNR and CDR2 as FQNEAQ (reference sequence). Trimming removed 5 bases at V and 4 bases at J, with 14 bases between. The CDR3 DNA reads TGTGCCAGCAGCCCCAGCGGGGGGGGCACTGAAGCTTTCTTT. This codes for CASSPSGGGTEAFF.

This chain uses TRBV5-6 with TRBJ1-1, with D perhaps TRBD1 (5 bases). Trimming took 3 bases from V and 1 from J, leaving 7 bases between them. CDR3 length: 13 amino acids. Germline V gene sequence: CDR1 SGHDT, CDR2 YYEEEE. This CDR3 reads CASSWDRNTEAFF. The CDR3 coding sequence is TGTGCCAGCAGCTGGGACCGGAACACTGAAGCTTTCTTT. Filled out from reference TRBV5-6 and TRBJ1-1, the complete variable domain reads DAGVTQSPTHLIKTRGQQVTLRCSPKSGHDTVSWYQQALGQGPQFIFQYYEEEERQRGNFPDRFSGHQFPNYSSELNVNALLLGDSALYLCASSWDRNTEAFFGQGTRLTVV.

The rearrangement joins TRBV6-1 to TRBJ1-5; tentative D call: TRBD1 (6 bases). CDR3 length: 14 residues. Per germline, CDR1 MNHNS and CDR2 SASEGT. V shed 5 bases and J shed 6 bases, with 14 bases lying between them. CDR3 DNA sequence: TGTGCCAGCAGTTCTACAGGGCCCAGTCAGCCCCAGCATTTT. Translated, it gives CASSSTGPSQPQHF.

About this clone itself: One end of the junction varies from germline; a read error may be responsible. The chain is built from TRBV7-7 and TRBJ2-5; possible D gene TRBD2, 5 bases. This CDR3 spans 15 amino acids. Germline values: CDR1 SSHAT, CDR2 FNYEAQ (reference sequence). CDR3 nucleotides: TGTGCTAGCAGCTTTCGTCTGGAGCAAGGAGGGACCCAGTACTTC. This translates into CASSFRLEQGGTQYF.

The chain joins TRBV21-1 to TRBJ2-5; the table gives TRBD1 as D, unverified against the DNA. TRBV21-1 is tagged as a pseudogene. This CDR3 region has 16 residues. The CDR3 coding sequence is TGTGCCAGCAGTACGGACAGGAGGTCCGTTAAAGAGACCCAGTACTTC. Translating gives CASSTDRRSVKETQYF.

J is TRBJ2-5 and V is TRBV6-5; 15 bases are a match to TRBD2. CDR3 length equals 16 residues. Per the germline V gene, CDR1 is MNHEY and CDR2 is SVGAGI. The ends lost 2 bases at V and 4 bases at J; junction bases unmatched: 2. CDR3 bases: TGTGCCAGCAGTTACCAGGGACTAGCGGGAGGAGAGACCCAGTACTTC. Protein: CASSYQGLAGGETQYF.

The chain has TRBV11-2 and TRBJ1-4; a possible D gene is TRBD1 (6 bases). Trimming pared 5 bases from V and 8 bases from J, leaving 15 bases between. CDR1 and CDR2 from the germline V gene are SGHAT and FQNNGV. This CDR3 has 14 residues. CDR3 sequence: CASSRGGLTEKLFF. CDR3 DNA sequence: TGTGCCAGCAGCCGGGGGGGCCTTACAGAAAAACTGTTTTTT.

This sequence joins TRBV19 and TRBJ1-6; the match to TRBD1 covers 8 bases. The germline CDR1 and CDR2 sequences are LNHDA and SQIVND (reference sequence). V shed 4 bases and J 9 bases; nucleotides not matched to a gene: 5. The CDR3 covers 14 residues. CDR3 DNA sequence: TGTGCCAGTAGTACAACAGGGGGTGTTTCACCCCTCCACTTT. Its protein is CASSTTGGVSPLHF.

This clone was seen a few times. The chain recombines TRBV18 with TRBJ1-2, with 7 positions matching TRBD1. CDR3 length: 15 residues. J gave up 5 bases and V 0 bases, and 6 bases lay outside the gene matches. Germline CDR1 reads KGHSH; CDR2 reads LQKENI. This CDR3 reads CASSPPSRGGYGYTF. In DNA form, the CDR3 reads TGTGCCAGCTCACCACCGAGCAGGGGGGGATATGGCTACACCTTC. The whole variable domain, remainder taken from reference TRBV18 and TRBJ1-2, is NAGVMQNPRHLVRRRGQEARLRCSPMKGHSHVYWYRQLPEEGLKFMVYLQKENIIDESGMPKERFSAEFPKEGPSILRIQQVVRGDSAAYFCASSPPSRGGYGYTFGSGTRLTVV.

The chain employs TRBV5-8 and TRBJ1-5, with a weak D call TRBD1 (6 bases). This CDR3 region has 15 residues. Trimming shortened V by 4 bases and J by 5 bases, and 16 bases separated the two germline ends. Germline V gives CDR1 SGHTS, CDR2 YDEGEE. The CDR3 loop is CASSIGTSLDQPQHF. The CDR3 nucleotides read TGTGCCAGCAGCATAGGGACATCCTTAGATCAGCCCCAGCATTTT. The full variable domain, completed using reference TRBV5-8 and TRBJ1-5, is EAGVTQSPTHLIKTRGQQATLRCSPISGHTSVYWYQQALGLGLQFLLWYDEGEERNRGNFPPRFSGRQFPNYSSELNVNALELEDSALYLCASSIGTSLDQPQHFGDGTRLSIL.

The chain has TRBV19 and TRBJ2-3; tentative D call: TRBD1 (5 bases). In germline, CDR1 is LNHDA, CDR2 SQIVND (reference sequence). This CDR3 has 14 amino acids. Trimming cost V 7 bases and J 3 bases, with 14 bases left between them. CDR3: CASTLQGRTDTQYF. CDR3 coding DNA: TGTGCCAGTACTCTGCAGGGTCGGACAGATACGCAGTATTTT.

CDR3 DNA: TGTGCCAGCAGTCATCTCCCCCTACACAGGGATAACTATGGCTACACCTTC. Protein: CASSHLPLHRDNYGYTF. The rearrangement joins TRBV7-9 to TRBJ1-2; maybe TRBD1 (6 bases). The CDR3 is made up of 17 amino acids. V shed 6 bases and J shed 1 base, with 21 bases lying between them. Looked up from germline, CDR1 is SEHNR and CDR2 is FQNEAQ (reference sequence).

CDR3 in DNA: TGTGCCAGGAGTGAGAGAGGGGCCTCCTACGAGCAGTACTTC. It yields the protein CARSERGASYEQYF. This rearrangement joins TRBV19 to TRBJ2-7, with D tentatively TRBD1 or TRBD2 (5 bases each). Trimming left V 9 bases short and J 0 bases short, with 15 bases between. Germline CDR1 is LNHDA and CDR2 is SQIVND (reference sequence). CDR3 size: 14 residues.

The genes are TRBV2 and TRBJ1-2; 8 positions match TRBD1. V lost 6 bases, J lost 8 bases, and 5 bases stayed unmatched. The CDR3 length is 12 residues. Germline CDR1 SNHLY, CDR2 FYNNEI. CDR3 nucleotides: TGTGCCAGCAGCGCGACAGGGGACGGCTACACCTTC. This gives the protein CASSATGDGYTF. The full variable domain, completed using reference TRBV2 and TRBJ1-2, is EPEVTQTPSHQVTQMGQEVILRCVPISNHLYFYWYRQILGQKVEFLVSFYNNEISEKSEIFDDQFSVERPDGSNFTLKIRSTKLEDSAMYFCASSATGDGYTFGSGTRLTVV.